This T cell receptor (beta chain) was recorded in a study of Ad26.COV2.S vaccination and SARS-CoV-2 variants. Overall study: Participants got Ad26.COV2.S intramuscularly, once or twice 56 days apart. Whole-study results and caveats: The authors reported substantial breadth in spike-specific CD8+ and CD4+ T cell responses after vaccination.

The treatment was: roughly 20 received Ad26.COV2.S at low or high dose, single or two shots; five or six received placebo; per-sample allocation not given. Day 63 after the first injection of vaccine or placebo was the sampling time. There are 15 residues in the CDR3. V dropped 4 bases and J dropped 2; count of bases not matched to a gene: 3. Germline assignment: CDR1 MDHEN and CDR2 SYDVKM. With regard to this clone: Its antigen is not identified.

TCRdb keeps only in-frame clones here, not all; method: immunoSEQ multiplex PCR. The data hold about 350,000 clones, with about 86% observed a single time. The V gene is TRBV28, the J gene TRBJ1-3, with 9 bases aligning to TRBD1. The clonotype originates from a person between 18 and 65 years old who received the Ad26.COV2.S COVID-19 vaccine or a placebo. The sequencing used peripheral blood, collected in a trial of Ad26.COV2.S vaccine versus placebo. The DNA of the CDR3 is TGTGCCAGCAGTTCCGGGACAGGGACTGGAAACACCATATATTTT. Translation: CASSSGTGTGNTIYF.